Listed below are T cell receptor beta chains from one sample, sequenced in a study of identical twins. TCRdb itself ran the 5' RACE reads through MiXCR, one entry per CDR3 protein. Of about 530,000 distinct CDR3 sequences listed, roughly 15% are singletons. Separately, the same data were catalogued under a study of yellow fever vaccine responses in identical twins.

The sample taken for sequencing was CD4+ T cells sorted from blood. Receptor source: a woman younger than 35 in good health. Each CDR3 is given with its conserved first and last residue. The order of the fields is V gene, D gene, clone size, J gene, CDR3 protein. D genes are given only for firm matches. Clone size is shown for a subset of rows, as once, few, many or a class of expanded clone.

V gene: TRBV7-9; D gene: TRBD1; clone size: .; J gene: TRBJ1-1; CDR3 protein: CASSSDRAPEGAFF
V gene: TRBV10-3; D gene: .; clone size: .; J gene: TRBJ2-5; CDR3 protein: CAIRRGGGAAETQYF
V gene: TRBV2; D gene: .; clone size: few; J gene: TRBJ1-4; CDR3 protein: CASRTGGRGNEKLFF
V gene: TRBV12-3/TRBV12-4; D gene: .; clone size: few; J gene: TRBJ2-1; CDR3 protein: CASSFSFISARAYNEQFF
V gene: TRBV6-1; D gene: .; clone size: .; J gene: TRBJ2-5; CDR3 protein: CASRSPGQPEETQYF
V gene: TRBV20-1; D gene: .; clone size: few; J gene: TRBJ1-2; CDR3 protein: CSARVWTDPNYGYTF
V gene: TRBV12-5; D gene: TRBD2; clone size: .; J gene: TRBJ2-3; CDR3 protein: CASGLAGGFDTQYF
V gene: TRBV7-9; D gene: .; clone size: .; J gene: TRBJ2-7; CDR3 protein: CASSSSGQTYEQYF
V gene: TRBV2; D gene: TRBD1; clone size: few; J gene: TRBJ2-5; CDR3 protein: CASSEGRTGGGTQYF
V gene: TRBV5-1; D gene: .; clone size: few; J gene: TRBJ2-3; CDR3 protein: CASSVLTGSSTDTQYF
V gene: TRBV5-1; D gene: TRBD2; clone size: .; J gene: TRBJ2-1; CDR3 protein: CASSPDPGGDNEQFF
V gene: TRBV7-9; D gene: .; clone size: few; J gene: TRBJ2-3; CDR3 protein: CASSHLSPNPAGKRYF
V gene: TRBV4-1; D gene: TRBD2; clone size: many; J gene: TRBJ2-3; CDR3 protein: CASSLGTSGVTDTQYF
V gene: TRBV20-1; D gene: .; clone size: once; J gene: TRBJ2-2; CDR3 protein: CSASGEITGELFF
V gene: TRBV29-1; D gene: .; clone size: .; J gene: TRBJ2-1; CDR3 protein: CSAVVWREYNEQFF
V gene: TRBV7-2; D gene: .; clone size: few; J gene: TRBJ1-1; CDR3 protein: CASRPDSGGGTEAFF
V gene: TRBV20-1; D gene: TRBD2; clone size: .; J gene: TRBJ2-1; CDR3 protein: CSARTQGLAGGRFYNEQFF
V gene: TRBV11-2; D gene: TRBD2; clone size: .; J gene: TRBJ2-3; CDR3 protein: CASSSQRGRTDTQYF
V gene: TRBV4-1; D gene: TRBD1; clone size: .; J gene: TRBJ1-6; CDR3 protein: CASSPPGQGNSPLHF
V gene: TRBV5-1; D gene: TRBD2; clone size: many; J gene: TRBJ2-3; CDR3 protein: CASNRLAGKDTQYF
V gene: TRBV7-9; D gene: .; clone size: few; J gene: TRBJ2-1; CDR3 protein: CASSLDYREKQFF
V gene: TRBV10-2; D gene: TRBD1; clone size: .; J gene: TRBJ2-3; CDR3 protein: CASSSWGQGADTQYF
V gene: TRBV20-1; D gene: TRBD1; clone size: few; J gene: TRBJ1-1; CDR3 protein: CSARQTGLLNTEAFF
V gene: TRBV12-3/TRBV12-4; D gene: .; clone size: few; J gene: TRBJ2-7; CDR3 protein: CASSPGRQVQYEQYF
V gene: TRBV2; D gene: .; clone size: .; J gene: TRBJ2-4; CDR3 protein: CASRVTEAIQYF
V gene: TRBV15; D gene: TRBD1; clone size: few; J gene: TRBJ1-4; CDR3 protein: CATSRETGANEKLFF
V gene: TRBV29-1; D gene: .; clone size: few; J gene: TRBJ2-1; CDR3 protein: CSVAPSRVEQFF
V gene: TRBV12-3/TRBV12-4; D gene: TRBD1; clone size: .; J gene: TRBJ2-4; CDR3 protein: CASSSGDRGKNIQYF
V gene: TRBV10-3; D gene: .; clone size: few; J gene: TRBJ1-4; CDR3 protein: CAISGRDNEKLFF
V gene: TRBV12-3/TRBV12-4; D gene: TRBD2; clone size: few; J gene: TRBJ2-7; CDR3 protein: CASSFKGTSALEQYF
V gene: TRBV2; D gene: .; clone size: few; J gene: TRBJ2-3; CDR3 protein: CASKGAGDTQYF